A selection of T cell receptor beta chains follows, all from one sample in a study of T cell responses to AZD1222 COVID-19 vaccine. Generated by immunoSEQ multiplex PCR, the TCRdb table keeps only in-frame clones and is missing some. This repertoire shows 140,000 to 150,000 clones, roughly 90% found once; its top ten account for 5.4%. This specimen was peripheral blood, taken 28 days after the second dose of the MenACWY control vaccine. The receptor set was obtained from an adult who received the MenACWY meningococcal vaccine as a control. CDR3s include the opening cysteine and the closing phenylalanine or tryptophan. Each record gives: V gene, J gene, D gene, clone size, CDR3 protein, CDR3 DNA. D genes are given only for firm matches. For some rows the clone size is stated as once, few or many, or as a class when expanded; others skip it.

>TRBV28|TRBJ2-1|NA|NA
CASSLEAWSNEQFF
TGTGCCAGCAGTTTGGAGGCTTGGAGCAATGAGCAGTTCTTC
>TRBV28|TRBJ1-2|NA|NA
CASHGDTDGYTF
TGTGCCAGTCACGGGGACACGGATGGCTACACCTTC
>TRBV12-5|TRBJ2-1|TRBD2|NA
CASGQTSGIHISEQFF
TGTGCTAGTGGTCAGACTAGCGGGATTCATATTAGTGAGCAGTTCTTC
>TRBV7-2|TRBJ1-1|TRBD1|once
CASSRMDRGGTEAFF
TGTGCCAGCAGCCGCATGGACAGGGGAGGCACTGAAGCTTTCTTT
>TRBV5-4|TRBJ2-7|NA|NA
CASSLVGSPAGEQYF
TGTGCCAGCAGCTTGGTCGGCAGCCCGGCGGGAGAGCAGTACTTC
>TRBV29-1|TRBJ2-4|NA|once
CSVESDGNIQYF
TGCAGCGTTGAAAGCGACGGAAACATTCAGTACTTC
>TRBV19|TRBJ1-1|NA|NA
CASSYNDGGGTEAFF
TGTGCCAGTAGCTACAATGACGGAGGTGGCACTGAAGCTTTCTTT
>TRBV10-3|TRBJ2-3|NA|NA
CAIAGGIPDTQYF
TGTGCCATCGCCGGCGGGATCCCAGATACGCAGTATTTT
>TRBV5-4|TRBJ2-1|TRBD2|NA
CASSTGGSYDNEQFF
TGTGCCAGCAGCACCGGGGGGAGCTACGACAATGAGCAGTTCTTC
>TRBV7-9|TRBJ2-7|NA|NA
CASSGWDNNVYEQYF
TGTGCCAGCAGTGGATGGGACAACAACGTCTACGAGCAGTACTTC
>TRBV6-5|TRBJ1-5|NA|NA
CASSYDAGSNQPQHF
TGTGCCAGCAGTTACGATGCTGGCAGCAATCAGCCCCAGCATTTT
>TRBV11-3|TRBJ1-1|NA|NA
CASSTGFSTEAFF
TGTGCCAGCAGCACCGGGTTTTCCACTGAAGCTTTCTTT
>TRBV28|TRBJ1-5|NA|NA
CASKGNRQPQHF
TGTGCCAGCAAGGGCAATCGGCAGCCCCAGCATTTT
>TRBV14|TRBJ2-5|NA|NA
CASSRGLRLGETQYF
TGTGCCAGCAGCCGGGGACTTCGTTTAGGGGAGACCCAGTACTTC
>TRBV3-1/TRBV3-2|TRBJ2-7|NA|NA
CASSQGPPSYEQYF
TGTGCCAGCAGCCAAGGTCCACCTTCCTACGAGCAGTACTTC
>TRBV7-2|TRBJ2-3|NA|NA
CASFHVPRVNTDTQYF
TGTGCCAGCTTTCATGTCCCCAGGGTAAACACAGATACGCAGTATTTT
>TRBV7-3|TRBJ2-5|NA|NA
CASSEGGVGGEETQYF
TGTGCCAGCAGCGAAGGCGGTGTGGGGGGAGAAGAGACCCAGTACTTC
>TRBV7-2|TRBJ2-2|TRBD1|NA
CASRGTGRDTGELFF
TGTGCCAGCAGGGGGACAGGGAGGGACACCGGGGAGCTGTTTTTT
>TRBV19|TRBJ1-2|NA|once
CASTSGPSPYYGYTF
TGTGCCAGTACCTCCGGGCCAAGCCCGTACTATGGCTACACCTTC
>TRBV27|TRBJ2-2|TRBD1|NA
CASSFDRGAVGELFF
TGTGCCAGCAGTTTCGACAGGGGTGCGGTCGGGGAGCTGTTTTTT
>TRBV7-3|TRBJ2-2|TRBD2|NA
CASSPTPGTSENTGELFF
TGTGCCAGCAGCCCTACCCCCGGGACTAGCGAGAACACCGGGGAGCTGTTTTTT
>TRBV18|TRBJ2-7|NA|NA
CASSPDTYEQYF
TGTGCCAGCTCACCAGACACCTACGAGCAGTACTTC
>TRBV20-1|TRBJ1-1|NA|NA
CSASEMGASGEAFF
TGCAGTGCTAGTGAGATGGGGGCCTCGGGGGAAGCTTTCTTT
>TRBV3-1/TRBV3-2|TRBJ1-5|TRBD1|NA
CASSQGGTGRRNQPQHF
TGTGCCAGCAGCCAAGGTGGGACAGGCCGCCGCAATCAGCCCCAGCATTTT
>TRBV13|TRBJ1-1|NA|NA
CASSLEGGTEAFF
TGTGCCAGCAGCTTAGAGGGGGGCACTGAAGCTTTCTTT
>TRBV9|TRBJ1-3|NA|once
CASSVVGSSGNTIYF
TGTGCCAGCAGCGTAGTAGGGAGCTCTGGAAACACCATATATTTT
>TRBV4-1|TRBJ2-4|TRBD2|NA
CASSPGLAGGQAKNIQYF
TGCGCCAGCAGCCCGGGACTAGCGGGGGGGCAGGCCAAAAACATTCAGTACTTC
>TRBV4-3|TRBJ1-5|NA|NA
CASSQDTLGDQPQHF
TGCGCCAGCAGCCAAGATACATTGGGAGACCAGCCCCAGCATTTT
>TRBV7-3|TRBJ1-2|NA|NA
CASSLGRSDYGYTF
TGTGCCAGCAGCTTGGGCAGGTCGGACTATGGCTACACCTTC
>TRBV5-8|TRBJ1-1|NA|once
CASSLAFKGFAFF
TGTGCCAGCAGCTTGGCCTTCAAAGGGTTTGCTTTCTTT
>TRBV28|TRBJ2-6|TRBD1|NA
CASSPTGSVANVLTF
TGTGCCAGCAGTCCGACAGGGTCGGTGGCCAACGTCCTGACTTTC
>TRBV19|TRBJ2-1|TRBD2|NA
CASSVGLAGINEQFF
TGTGCCAGTAGTGTCGGACTAGCGGGAATCAATGAGCAGTTCTTC
>TRBV7-2|TRBJ1-2|NA|NA
CASSLVTVGYGYTF
TGTGCCAGCAGCTTAGTAACAGTAGGGTATGGCTACACCTTC
>TRBV19|TRBJ1-2|NA|NA
CASSIGRGRELDANYGYTF
TGTGCCAGTAGTATAGGGCGGGGGCGAGAACTCGACGCCAACTATGGCTACACCTTC
>TRBV24-1|TRBJ2-4|NA|NA
CATSRGAKNIQYF
TGTGCCACCAGTCGGGGGGCCAAAAACATTCAGTACTTC
>TRBV4-3|TRBJ2-7|TRBD2|NA
CASSPSGGAAYEQYF
TGCGCCAGCAGCCCGAGCGGGGGGGCCGCCTACGAGCAGTACTTC
>TRBV7-2|TRBJ1-2|NA|once
CASSLTGIGGGYTF
TGTGCCAGCAGCTTAACTGGGATCGGGGGGGGCTACACCTTC
>TRBV19|TRBJ1-5|TRBD1|once
CASSIIGRGQGQPQHF
TGTGCCAGTAGTATAATTGGCAGGGGGCAAGGTCAGCCCCAGCATTTT
>TRBV5-4|TRBJ2-3|NA|NA
CASSLQGTDTQYF
TGTGCCAGCAGCTTACAGGGCACAGATACGCAGTATTTT
>TRBV10-3|TRBJ2-5|TRBD2|NA
CATLQRTSGEETQYF
TGTGCCACCTTACAGAGGACTAGCGGAGAAGAGACCCAGTACTTC
>TRBV11-2|TRBJ2-5|TRBD2|NA
CASSLWREGHGETQYF
TGTGCCAGCAGCTTATGGCGGGAGGGCCATGGGGAGACCCAGTACTTC
>TRBV7-8|TRBJ1-1|NA|NA
CASSFTDTEAFF
TGTGCCAGCAGCTTTACAGACACTGAAGCTTTCTTT
>TRBV5-1|TRBJ2-3|TRBD2|NA
CASSLALAGGTDTQYF
TGCGCCAGCAGCTTGGCGCTAGCGGGGGGCACAGATACGCAGTATTTT
>TRBV27|TRBJ1-5|NA|few
CASSLRGLAYSNQPQHF
TGTGCCAGCAGTTTACGCGGTTTGGCGTATAGCAATCAGCCCCAGCATTTT
>TRBV7-9|TRBJ2-1|NA|NA
CASSLGDPGEQFF
TGTGCCAGCAGCTTAGGAGACCCGGGTGAGCAGTTCTTC
>TRBV4-3|TRBJ1-2|NA|NA
CASSQGGSGNYGYTF
TGCGCCAGCAGCCAAGGTGGAAGCGGAAACTATGGCTACACCTTC